These T cell receptor beta chains were read from a single sample in a study of shared clonotypes between healthy human individuals. The data were produced by immunoSEQ multiplex PCR, yet TCRdb's version contains in-frame clones alone and is incomplete. The table shows over 800,000 clones, with about 92% occurring only once. Sequenced sample: naive CD8+ T cells sorted from blood. The receptors stem from a man aged 30 to 45 in good health. CDR3s include the opening cysteine and the closing phenylalanine or tryptophan. Fields, in order: D gene, V gene, CDR3 length, J gene, CDR3 protein. D genes are given only for firm matches.

>TRBD2|TRBV6-5|13|TRBJ2-7
CASSSSGSYEQYF
>.|TRBV5-1|14|TRBJ2-7
CASSFGTGAYEQYF
>.|TRBV21-1|20|TRBJ2-5
CASSTINRDRSRTPKETQYF
>.|TRBV19|17|TRBJ1-5
CASSEATQGFSNQPQHF
>TRBD1|TRBV29-1|15|TRBJ2-1
CSVEGGTGGWNEQFF
>TRBD2|TRBV9|16|TRBJ2-3
CASSVYGGGSTDTQYF
>.|TRBV5-5|15|TRBJ1-5
CASSLVTNSNQPQHF
>TRBD1|TRBV27|15|TRBJ1-5
CASSLGRGGNQPQHF
>.|TRBV30|12|TRBJ2-3
CAWSTLTDTQYF
>.|TRBV6-9|17|TRBJ2-3
CASRGQTGGPWADTQYF
>TRBD1|TRBV23-1|14|TRBJ2-7
CASRMTGESYEQYF
>.|TRBV7-8|13|TRBJ1-1
CASSLGGLSEAFF
>.|TRBV6-5|14|TRBJ1-5
CASSYAGAWQPQHF
>.|TRBV28|14|TRBJ2-3
CASSPDSSTDTQYF
>TRBD2|TRBV7-8|14|TRBJ2-5
CASSPRTSEETQYF
>.|TRBV11-3|13|TRBJ2-7
CARQGRSSYEQYF
>.|TRBV4-1|17|TRBJ2-2
CASSRRWAGSNTGELFF
>TRBD1|TRBV4-3|18|TRBJ2-2
CASSQEGAGTGNTGELFF
>.|TRBV7-9|16|TRBJ2-5
CASSTRKETPVETQYF
>.|TRBV5-1|15|TRBJ2-1
CASSLGYSSYNEQFF
>.|TRBV4-2|16|TRBJ2-7
CASSQEARTFSYEQYF
>.|TRBV7-7|17|TRBJ2-2
CASSNPTGGANTGELFF
>TRBD2|TRBV29-1|19|TRBJ2-7
CSVEGLTGLAGGSSYEQYF
>TRBD2|TRBV11-2|18|TRBJ2-1
CASSLASARGLIYNEQFF
>.|TRBV29-1|13|TRBJ2-7
CSVDAGAGTEQYF
>.|TRBV27|14|TRBJ1-1
CASSLGGMNTEAFF
>TRBD2|TRBV4-3|17|TRBJ2-5
CASSQRFPSGNQETQYF
>.|TRBV10-1|19|TRBJ1-5
CARKKWPTGRLGSNQPQHF
>.|TRBV11-2|17|TRBJ1-3
CASSWGPTSTSGNTIYF
>TRBD1|TRBV7-9|16|TRBJ2-7
CASSYGRAGGLYEQYF
>.|TRBV9|12|TRBJ2-3
CASSDGLDTQYF